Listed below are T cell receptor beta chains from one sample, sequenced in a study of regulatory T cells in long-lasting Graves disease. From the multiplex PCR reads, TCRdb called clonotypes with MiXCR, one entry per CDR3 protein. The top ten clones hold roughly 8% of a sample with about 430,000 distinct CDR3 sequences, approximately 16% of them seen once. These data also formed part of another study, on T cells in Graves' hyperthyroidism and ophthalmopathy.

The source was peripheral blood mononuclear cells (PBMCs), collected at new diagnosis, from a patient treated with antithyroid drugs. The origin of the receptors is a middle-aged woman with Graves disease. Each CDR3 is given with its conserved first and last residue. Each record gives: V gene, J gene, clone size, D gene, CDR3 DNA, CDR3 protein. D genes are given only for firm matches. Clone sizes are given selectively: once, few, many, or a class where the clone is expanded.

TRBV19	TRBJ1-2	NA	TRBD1	TGTGCCAGTAGTATTTGGACAGGGGACTATGGCTACACCTTC	CASSIWTGDYGYTF
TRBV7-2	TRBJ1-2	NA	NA	TGTGCCAGCAGACCAAGACAGGACTGGCCCTATGGCTACACCTTC	CASRPRQDWPYGYTF
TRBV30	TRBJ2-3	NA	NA	TGTGCCTGGAGTCACCGGGACACTAGCACAGATACGCAGTATTTT	CAWSHRDTSTDTQYF
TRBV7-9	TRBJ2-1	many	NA	TGTGCCAGCAGCTTACAGGGACTTGGCAATGAGCAGTTCTTC	CASSLQGLGNEQFF
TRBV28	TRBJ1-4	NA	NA	TGTGCCAGCAGGAGAGGGGACTTCTCTCAAGAAAAACTGTTTTTT	CASRRGDFSQEKLFF
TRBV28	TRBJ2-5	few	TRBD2	TGTGCCAGGAAACTAGCGGGAGGCCAAAAAAAAAAAGAGACCCAGTACTTC	CARKLAGGQKKKETQYF
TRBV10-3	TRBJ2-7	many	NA	TGTGCCATCAGGGACAGTTCGGGAACCTACGAGCAGTACTTC	CAIRDSSGTYEQYF
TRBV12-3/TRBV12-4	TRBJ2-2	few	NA	TGTGCCAGCAGTAGACTCTGGAGCACCGGGGAGCTGTTTTTT	CASSRLWSTGELFF
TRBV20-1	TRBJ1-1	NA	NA	TGCAGTGCTAGAGCCACGGTACAGTCCATCATGAACACTGAAGCTTTCTTT	CSARATVQSIMNTEAFF
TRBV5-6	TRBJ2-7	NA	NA	TGTGCCAGCAGCGGGACGACGCGCTACGAGCAGTACTTC	CASSGTTRYEQYF
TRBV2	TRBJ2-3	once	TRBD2	TGTGCCAGCAGTACCGGGACTAGCGGGGGAAAAGCCTCGACAGATACGCAGTATTTT	CASSTGTSGGKASTDTQYF
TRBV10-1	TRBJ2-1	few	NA	TGCGCCAGCAGTGAGATGGCTAGCTTCAATGAGCAGTTCTTC	CASSEMASFNEQFF
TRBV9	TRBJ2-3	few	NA	TGTGCCAGCAGCGTAATCGGCGGTTCTAGCACAGATACGCAGTATTTT	CASSVIGGSSTDTQYF
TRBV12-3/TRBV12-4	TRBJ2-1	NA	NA	TGTGCCAGCAATCCTTTCGGGAGAGGTGAGCAGTTCTTC	CASNPFGRGEQFF
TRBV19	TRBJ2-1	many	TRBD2	TGTGCCAGCAGCCCTAGAGGCGGGAGGGCCTACAATGAGCAGTTCTTC	CASSPRGGRAYNEQFF
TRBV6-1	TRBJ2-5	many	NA	TGTGCCAGCAGTGCCCCCGGGACACCCCAAGAGACCCAGTACTTC	CASSAPGTPQETQYF